Each of the 26 T cell receptor beta chains below was sequenced from the same sample in a study of cytomegalovirus exposure and HLA in healthy donors. Data came from immunoSEQ multiplex PCR; TCRdb stores just in-frame clones and leaves some out. Among about 190,000 clones listed, more than 70% were seen once. Sequenced input: PBMCs. The source is a woman between 18 and 29 years old in good health and CMV-seronegative.

This clone showed up just once. DNA of the CDR3: TGTGCCAGCAGCTCCACAGGGACGTTCGGCTACACCTTC. Translating it yields CASSSTGTFGYTF. V and J are TRBV7-9 and TRBJ1-2, with a tentative D call TRBD1 (6 bases). The V gene lost 4 bases and the J gene lost 8 bases, with 14 bases spanning the gap. Germline V lookup: CDR1 SEHNR, CDR2 FQNEAQ (reference sequence). The CDR3 consists of 13 residues. Based on the CDR3 plus reference TRBV7-9 and TRBJ1-2, the full variable domain is DTGVSQNPRHKITKRGQNVTFRCDPISEHNRLYWYRQTLGQGPEFLTYFQNEAQLEKSRLLSDRFSAERPKGSFSTLEIQRTEQGDSAMYLCASSSTGTFGYTFGSGTRLTVV.

This clone has just one count. The chain uses TRBV5-4 and TRBJ2-3; 12 bases fit TRBD2. From germline, CDR1 is SGHNT and CDR2 YYREEE (reference sequence). The V segment lost 3 bases and the J segment 4 bases; nucleotides outside the gene matches: 6. The CDR3 is 16 amino acids. CDR3 in amino acids: CASSSPSGGAPDTQYF. As DNA, the CDR3 is TGTGCCAGCAGCTCGCCTAGCGGGGGGGCCCCAGATACGCAGTATTTT. Combining the CDR3 with reference TRBV5-4 and TRBJ2-3 gives the whole variable domain ETGVTQSPTHLIKTRGQQVTLRCSSQSGHNTVSWYQQALGQGPQFIFQYYREEENGRGNFPPRFSGLQFPNYSSELNVNALELDDSALYLCASSSPSGGAPDTQYFGPGTRLTVL.

V is TRBV7-2 and J is TRBJ2-7; 8 positions agree with TRBD2. Germline CDR1 SGHTA, CDR2 FQGNSA. The CDR3 runs to 15 residues. After removal of 2 bases from V and 3 bases from J, the junction contained 6 bases not matched to a gene. Here the CDR3 DNA reads TGTGCCAGCAGCTTAAGGGGACTAGTGCTCTACGAGCAGTACTTC. Its protein product is CASSLRGLVLYEQYF.

DNA for the CDR3: TGTGCCAGCAGTCCCCCAGGCTTCACTGAAGCTTTCTTT. It codes for CASSPPGFTEAFF. V is TRBV28 and J is TRBJ1-1, with no clear D. Deletions cut 5 bases from V and 4 bases from J, with 11 bases between. The CDR3 loop spans 13 amino acids. Germline CDR1 reads MDHEN; CDR2 reads SYDVKM.

The V and J genes are TRBV27 and TRBJ1-1; a possible D gene is TRBD1 (6 bases). Per germline, CDR1 MNHEY and CDR2 SMNVEV (reference sequence). This CDR3 is 14 amino acids long. V was shortened by 4 bases and J by 3 bases, with 12 bases between the two germline ends. The CDR3 loop is CASSSTYRDTEAFF. As DNA, the CDR3 is TGTGCCAGCAGTTCCACGTACAGGGACACTGAAGCTTTCTTT.

This clone has just a few counts. Other nucleotide sequences in the sample specify the same CDR3. The chain has TRBV5-1 and TRBJ1-2; a possible D gene is TRBD1 (6 bases). Germline V CDR1 and CDR2: SGHRS, YFSETQ. The CDR3 loop spans 13 amino acids. Deletions cut 0 bases from V and 3 bases from J, with 6 bases between. The CDR3 coding sequence is TGCGCCAGCAGCTTGGACAGGGACTATGGCTACACCTTC. Amino acid sequence: CASSLDRDYGYTF.

The rearrangement links TRBV5-1 to TRBJ1-1; tentative D call: TRBD1 (6 bases). Germline CDR1 reads SGHRS; CDR2 reads YFSETQ. CDR3 length equals 13 residues. V dropped 0 bases and J dropped 11 bases, with 14 bases sitting between them. The CDR3 nucleotides read TGCGCCAGCAGCTTGGAGGCAACAGGGCATGCTTTCTTT. Translation gives CASSLEATGHAFF.

This clone was counted only a few times. The gene calls are TRBV4-1 and TRBJ2-7; D not certain. Trimming stripped 9 bases from V and 1 base from J, with 16 bases between. The CDR3 is 14 residues long. Per the germline V gene, CDR1 is MGHRA and CDR2 is YSYEKL. CDR3 residues: CASTPQEWSYEQYF. For the CDR3, the DNA is TGCGCCAGTACACCCCAGGAATGGTCCTACGAGCAGTACTTC.

This chain links TRBV6-6 with TRBJ1-1, with unresolved D. Trimming shortened V by 2 bases and J by 11 bases, and 15 bases separated the two germline ends. The CDR3 totals 13 residues. Germline-derived CDR1 and CDR2 are MNHNY and SVGAGI (reference sequence). CDR3 nucleotide sequence: TGTGCCAGCAGTTACCCCCCCACGGTTGAGGCTTTCTTT. It encodes CASSYPPTVEAFF.

This clone was detected only once. J is TRBJ1-5 and V is TRBV2, with D maybe TRBD1 (5 bases). The CDR3 covers 17 residues. Trimming stripped 3 bases from V and 5 bases from J, with 20 bases between. CDR1 SNHLY and CDR2 FYNNEI come from the germline V gene. In DNA, the CDR3 is TGTGCCAGCAGTGACGTCCAGGTAGGGGATCGGGATCAGCCCCAGCATTTT. This encodes CASSDVQVGDRDQPQHF. The full variable domain, in which reference TRBV2 and TRBJ1-5 provide the parts outside the CDR3, is EPEVTQTPSHQVTQMGQEVILRCVPISNHLYFYWYRQILGQKVEFLVSFYNNEISEKSEIFDDQFSVERPDGSNFTLKIRSTKLEDSAMYFCASSDVQVGDRDQPQHFGDGTRLSIL.

The rearrangement links TRBV30 to TRBJ1-2; possible D gene TRBD1, 6 bases. The CDR3 has 14 amino acids. Per germline, CDR1 GTSNPN and CDR2 SVGIG (reference sequence). V gave up 0 bases and J gave up 2 bases, with 10 bases separating them. The chain's CDR3 is CAWSVPGANYGYTF. In DNA form, the CDR3 reads TGTGCCTGGAGTGTCCCAGGGGCGAACTATGGCTACACCTTC.

CDR3 loop: CASSYSSLAGYEQYF. The CDR3 nucleotides are TGTGCCAGCAGTTACTCGAGTCTAGCGGGATACGAGCAGTACTTC. J is TRBJ2-7 and V is TRBV6-5, with 9 nucleotides matching TRBD2. Trimming took 0 bases from V and 4 from J; bases not matched to a gene: 4. The V gene's germline CDR1 is MNHEY and CDR2 SVGAGI. The CDR3 contains 15 residues.

This chain joins TRBV14 and TRBJ2-7; perhaps TRBD1 as D (7 bases). V lost 5 bases and J 0 bases, leaving 11 bases between the germline ends. Germline V gene sequence: CDR1 SGHDN, CDR2 FVKESK. This CDR3 has 14 amino acids. The CDR3 reads CASSTQGGSYEQYF. CDR3 sequence (DNA): TGTGCCAGCAGCACCCAGGGGGGCTCCTACGAGCAGTACTTC. Together with reference TRBV14 and TRBJ2-7, the CDR3 gives the full variable domain: EAGVTQFPSHSVIEKGQTVTLRCDPISGHDNLYWYRRVMGKEIKFLLHFVKESKQDESGMPNNRFLAERTGGTYSTLKVQPAELEDSGVYFCASSTQGGSYEQYFGPGTRLTVT.

The rearrangement joins TRBV2 to TRBJ1-4, with D tentatively TRBD1 (5 bases). The CDR3 runs 14 residues. From germline, CDR1 is SNHLY and CDR2 FYNNEI. With 6 bases removed from V and 6 bases from J, the gap between germline ends came to 14 bases. The CDR3 sequence: CASRGLRLDEKLFF. The DNA for the CDR3 is TGTGCCAGCAGGGGGCTACGTCTAGATGAAAAACTGTTTTTT.

V and J are TRBV18 and TRBJ2-3; 9 bases align to TRBD2. Per the germline V gene, CDR1 is KGHSH and CDR2 is LQKENI. This CDR3 contains 15 residues. The V segment lost 3 bases and the J segment 2 bases; nucleotides outside the gene matches: 3. The CDR3, as DNA: TGTGCCAGCTCACCCCGACTAGCGGACACAGATACGCAGTATTTT. Its translation is CASSPRLADTDTQYF. The variable domain in full, with the rest retrieved from reference TRBV18 and TRBJ2-3, is NAGVMQNPRHLVRRRGQEARLRCSPMKGHSHVYWYRQLPEEGLKFMVYLQKENIIDESGMPKERFSAEFPKEGPSILRIQQVVRGDSAAYFCASSPRLADTDTQYFGPGTRLTVL.

This rearrangement joins TRBV7-9 to TRBJ1-1; no definite D call. This CDR3 comprises 14 residues. With 4 bases removed from V and 8 bases from J, the gap between germline ends came to 17 bases. In germline, CDR1 is SEHNR, CDR2 FQNEAQ (reference sequence). In DNA form, the CDR3 reads TGTGCCAGCAGCTCTGTCGCGGGCCGCAGGGAAGCTTTCTTT. Residues: CASSSVAGRREAFF.

The V gene is TRBV10-3, the J gene TRBJ1-2; TRBD1 is a possible D gene (5 bases). The germline CDR1 and CDR2 sequences are ENHRY and SYGVKD. Trimming pared 4 bases from V and 5 bases from J, leaving 20 bases between. This CDR3 is 16 amino acids long. The CDR3: CAISAESRDRIYGYTF. CDR3 bases: TGTGCCATCAGTGCCGAGAGCAGGGATAGAATTTATGGCTACACCTTC.

V and J are TRBV5-5 and TRBJ1-4, with D maybe TRBD1 (5 bases). The V gene's germline CDR1 is SGHKS and CDR2 YYEKEE (reference sequence). The CDR3 spans 14 residues. V was pared by 4 bases and J by 8 bases, with 15 bases between. CDR3 bases: TGTGCCAGCAGCGCGGTCGGGGGTTGGGAAAAACTGTTTTTT. This gives the protein CASSAVGGWEKLFF.

The J gene is TRBJ2-1, the V gene TRBV5-6, with 8 bases matching TRBD2. The CDR3 is 14 amino acids. J lost 9 bases, V lost 4 bases, and 9 bases had no gene match. CDR1 and CDR2 (germline): SGHDT, YYEEEE. CDR3: CASSLAGLAAEQFF. For the CDR3, the DNA is TGTGCCAGCAGCCTGGCAGGACTAGCTGCTGAGCAGTTCTTC.

CDR3 in amino acids: CASTLDREDQPQHF. Here the CDR3 DNA reads TGTGCCAGCACCTTAGACAGGGAGGATCAGCCCCAGCATTTT. The chain has TRBV6-5 and TRBJ1-5; 7 nucleotides match TRBD1. Germline CDR1 and CDR2: MNHEY and SVGAGI. The CDR3 totals 14 residues. V dropped 7 bases and J dropped 5; count of bases not matched to a gene: 8.

The chain has TRBV29-1 and TRBJ1-2; TRBD1 agrees at 9 bases. V was clipped by 4 bases and J by 2 bases; unmatched bases: 11. The CDR3 is 16 amino acids. Looked up from germline, CDR1 is SQVTM and CDR2 is ANQGSEA. CDR3 nucleotide sequence: TGCAGCGTTGTTTCATGGGACAGGGCTGAGAACTATGGCTACACCTTC. This codes for CSVVSWDRAENYGYTF.

The chain employs TRBV14 and TRBJ1-1; D unresolved. Trimming shortened V by 7 bases and J by 0 bases, and 9 bases separated the two germline ends. Germline V gene lookup returns CDR1 SGHDN and CDR2 FVKESK. The CDR3 is 13 residues long. CDR3 amino acids: CASKAGMNTEAFF. CDR3 nucleotide sequence: TGTGCCAGCAAGGCGGGCATGAACACTGAAGCTTTCTTT. The full variable domain, in which reference TRBV14 and TRBJ1-1 provide the parts outside the CDR3, is EAGVTQFPSHSVIEKGQTVTLRCDPISGHDNLYWYRRVMGKEIKFLLHFVKESKQDESGMPNNRFLAERTGGTYSTLKVQPAELEDSGVYFCASKAGMNTEAFFGQGTRLTVV.

In this sample, this clone turned up a few times. This chain connects TRBV2 to TRBJ2-7, with 7 bases lining up with TRBD1. V was pared by 3 bases and J by 0 bases, with 2 bases of the junction left unmatched. Germline CDR1 reads SNHLY; CDR2 reads FYNNEI. This CDR3 is built from 14 residues. The CDR3 reads CASSEGDSSYEQYF. Here the CDR3 DNA reads TGTGCCAGCAGTGAGGGGGACAGCTCCTACGAGCAGTACTTC.

The V call is TRBV12-5, the J call TRBJ2-7; D is undetermined. The V gene lost 1 base and the J gene lost 3 bases, with 7 bases spanning the gap. The germline V gene has CDR1 LGHNT and CDR2 FRNRAP. The CDR3 loop spans 13 amino acids. The CDR3 here is CASGLDSYYEQYF. The CDR3 DNA is TGTGCTAGTGGTTTGGACAGCTACTACGAGCAGTACTTC.

This clone was recorded a few times. This sequence joins TRBV6-6 and TRBJ1-2; 8 bases fit TRBD1. Germline V CDR1 and CDR2: MNHNY, SVGAGI (reference sequence). The CDR3 has 16 amino acids. The trim removed 2 bases at V and 8 bases at J, leaving 13 bases unmatched. The CDR3 DNA follows: TGTGCCAGCAGTTACGGCGACAGGGGAGGGGGATACGGCTACACCTTC. Protein sequence: CASSYGDRGGGYGYTF.

The chain carries TRBV5-6 and TRBJ2-2; 7 bases are a match to TRBD2. Germline CDR1 and CDR2: SGHDT and YYEEEE. The trim removed 4 bases at V and 0 bases at J, leaving 6 bases unmatched. CDR3 length equals 16 residues. CDR3 residues: CASSLGLGTNTGELFF. The CDR3 DNA sequence: TGTGCCAGCAGCCTCGGACTAGGCACGAACACCGGGGAGCTGTTTTTT.